Presented here are 17 T cell receptor beta chains from one specimen sequenced in a study of T-cell reconstitution after alpha-beta-depleted transplantation in children. Whole-study findings and limits: It was newly produced T cells that mostly accounted for T-cell counts and diversity one year after transplant.

Their cognate antigens are unknown. Preparing the TCRbeta library involved the use of unique molecular identifiers. TCRdb re-called the PCR reads with MiXCR, one entry per CDR3 protein. The data show 330,000 or so distinct CDR3 sequences, with about 7.3% seen just once and approximately 8.2% held by the top ten. Sequenced here: peripheral blood, sampled 360 days after TCRalphabeta/CD19-depleted stem cell transplant. The receptors here all came from a female patient under 10 years old who had a stem cell transplant for Fanconi anemia, so the T cells may come from the graft donor.

V and J are TRBV21-1 and TRBJ2-2; the tabulated D call, TRBD1, remains unverified against the DNA. TRBV21-1 corresponds to a pseudogene. The CDR3 runs 17 residues. The CDR3 spells CASSNGQGLRGTGELFF. As DNA, the CDR3 is TGTGCCAGCAGCAACGGACAGGGACTAAGGGGCACCGGGGAGCTGTTTTTT.

This clonotype was detected many times. The CDR3 sequence is CSVVADGSYEQYF. Here the CDR3 DNA reads TGCAGCGTTGTGGCCGACGGCTCCTACGAGCAGTACTTC. V gene TRBV29-1 combines with J gene TRBJ2-7; D remains ambiguous. V was shortened by 4 bases and J by 0 bases, with 10 bases between the two germline ends. There are 13 residues in the CDR3. In germline, CDR1 is SQVTM, CDR2 ANQGSEA.

This clonotype was found many times. V gene TRBV5-1 combines with J gene TRBJ2-1; the match to TRBD2 covers 9 bases. V shed 0 bases and J 5 bases; nucleotides not matched to a gene: 9. Germline loops: CDR1 SGHRS, CDR2 YFSETQ. This CDR3 comprises 17 residues. CDR3 residues: CASSLAETSGRNNEQFF. The CDR3 DNA reads TGCGCCAGCAGCTTGGCCGAAACTAGCGGGCGGAACAATGAGCAGTTCTTC.

The chain joins TRBV15 to TRBJ2-3, with D possibly being TRBD2 (6 bases). V lost 2 bases and J 5 bases, leaving 11 bases between the germline ends. Per germline, CDR1 LNHNV and CDR2 YYDKDF (reference sequence). The CDR3 loop spans 14 amino acids. CDR3 amino acids: CATSRSRRGDTQYF. The CDR3 DNA sequence: TGTGCCACCAGCAGATCCAGGCGGGGAGATACGCAGTATTTT.

This clonotype was detected many times. V is TRBV29-1 and J is TRBJ1-2, with a weak D call TRBD1 (5 bases). The length of the CDR3 is 14 residues. Germline V CDR1 and CDR2: SQVTM, ANQGSEA. With 0 bases removed from V and 4 bases from J, the gap between germline ends came to 12 bases. As DNA, the CDR3 is TGCAGCGTTGAAGATCTATCCAGGGTCTATGGCTACACCTTC. This encodes CSVEDLSRVYGYTF.

The sample holds a few counts of this clonotype. The chain is built from TRBV18 and TRBJ2-1, with D maybe TRBD1 (6 bases). Trimming took 4 bases from V and 2 from J, leaving 18 bases between them. CDR3 length equals 17 residues. Per germline, CDR1 KGHSH and CDR2 LQKENI. The CDR3 reads CASSLHIPGQAYNEQFF. CDR3 in DNA: TGTGCCAGCTCACTCCACATACCGGGACAAGCCTACAATGAGCAGTTCTTC.

This clonotype was detected many times. V is TRBV20-1 and J is TRBJ1-5; 11 nucleotides align to TRBD1. Trimming cost V 3 bases and J 3 bases; bases outside gene matches: 7. The germline gives CDR1 DFQATT, CDR2 SNEGSKA (reference sequence). CDR3 length: 16 residues. The CDR3 region has the DNA TGCAGTGCTAGTGGACAGGGGGCGAAGTCCAATCAGCCCCAGCATTTT. This codes for CSASGQGAKSNQPQHF.

A remark on this clonotype: Given a much more abundant clone one base away, this may be a read error. The chain couples TRBV4-3 to TRBJ2-7; 7 positions match TRBD2. From germline, CDR1 is LGHNA and CDR2 YSLEER. Trimming at V came to 11 bases and at J to 3 bases, leaving 7 bases not matched to a gene. CDR3 size: 12 residues. DNA for the CDR3: TGCGCCGAAGCGGGACCGTGCTACGAGCAGTACTTC. This encodes CAEAGPCYEQYF.

This clonotype has at least ten counts. The chain uses TRBV2 and TRBJ1-1; 9 bases match TRBD1. The length of the CDR3 is 15 residues. The trim removed 6 bases at V and 1 base at J, leaving 6 bases unmatched. Germline CDR1 reads SNHLY; CDR2 reads FYNNEI. The CDR3 DNA sequence: TGTGCCAGCAGCGGCCAGGACAGGGGGAACACTGAAGCTTTCTTT. Translating it yields CASSGQDRGNTEAFF. The full variable domain, with the rest looked up from reference TRBV2 and TRBJ1-1, is EPEVTQTPSHQVTQMGQEVILRCVPISNHLYFYWYRQILGQKVEFLVSFYNNEISEKSEIFDDQFSVERPDGSNFTLKIRSTKLEDSAMYFCASSGQDRGNTEAFFGQGTRLTVV.

This clonotype was detected many times. The rearrangement links TRBV10-3 to TRBJ2-3; D is undetermined. V was pared by 6 bases and J by 0 bases, with 1 base between. CDR1 is ENHRY, CDR2 SYGVKD, per germline. The length of the CDR3 is 11 residues. CDR3 in amino acids: CAIRSTDTQYF. CDR3 DNA: TGTGCCATCAGGAGCACAGATACGCAGTATTTT.

The chain employs TRBV11-2 and TRBJ2-7; TRBD1 might be the D (5 bases). Germline V CDR1 and CDR2: SGHAT, FQNNGV. Deletions cut 1 base from V and 2 bases from J, with 12 bases between. The CDR3 has 15 residues. The CDR3 region is CASSLGPGMPYEQYF. CDR3 in DNA: TGTGCCAGCAGCTTAGGCCCAGGGATGCCCTACGAGCAGTACTTC.

This chain joins TRBV18 and TRBJ2-5; D possibly matches TRBD1 or TRBD2 (5 bases each). The length of the CDR3 is 15 residues. Germline CDR1 is KGHSH and CDR2 is LQKENI. Trimming left V 3 bases short and J 1 base short, with 12 bases between. CDR3 bases: TGTGCCAGCTCACCGCTTTCTGGGGGCCAAGAGACCCAGTACTTC. Translating gives CASSPLSGGQETQYF.

There are many counts of this clonotype. The chain employs TRBV5-1 and TRBJ1-1; TRBD1 matches 7 bases. Germline CDR1 and CDR2: SGHRS and YFSETQ. V gave up 4 bases and J gave up 0 bases; unmatched junction bases: 9. The CDR3 sequence is 16 residues long. The chain's CDR3 is CASSDWGDRVNTEAFF. CDR3 nucleotides: TGCGCCAGCAGCGACTGGGGCGACAGGGTGAACACTGAAGCTTTCTTT. The whole variable domain, remainder taken from reference TRBV5-1 and TRBJ1-1, is KAGVTQTPRYLIKTRGQQVTLSCSPISGHRSVSWYQQTPGQGLQFLFEYFSETQRNKGNFPGRFSGRQFSNSRSEMNVSTLELGDSALYLCASSDWGDRVNTEAFFGQGTRLTVV.

This clonotype has just a few counts. V usage is TRBV30 and J usage is TRBJ2-2; D might be TRBD1 (5 bases). The length of the CDR3 is 14 residues. Germline V gene data show CDR1 as GTSNPN and CDR2 as SVGIG (reference sequence). The V end lost 0 bases, the J end lost 6 bases, and 11 bases lay between the germline ends. CDR3 sequence: CAWSVRQWPGELFF. CDR3 DNA sequence: TGTGCCTGGAGTGTAAGACAGTGGCCCGGGGAGCTGTTTTTT.

This clonotype was seen ten or more times. The chain carries TRBV5-1 and TRBJ2-7; D gene unclear. The CDR3 spans 14 residues. CDR1 is SGHRS and CDR2 is YFSETQ in the germline V gene. Trimming shortened V by 6 bases and J by 0 bases, and 13 bases separated the two germline ends. This chain's CDR3 is CASTLQSPSYEQYF. The CDR3 DNA reads TGCGCCAGCACCCTACAGAGCCCCTCCTACGAGCAGTACTTC. The full variable domain, completed using reference TRBV5-1 and TRBJ2-7, is KAGVTQTPRYLIKTRGQQVTLSCSPISGHRSVSWYQQTPGQGLQFLFEYFSETQRNKGNFPGRFSGRQFSNSRSEMNVSTLELGDSALYLCASTLQSPSYEQYFGPGTRLTVT.

Ten or more counts support this clonotype. The chain has TRBV24-1 and TRBJ2-5, with D perhaps matching TRBD1 or TRBD2 (5 bases each). The CDR3 sequence is 13 residues long. Between the trimmed V and J ends, which lost 4 bases and 1 base, there was a span of 6 bases. The germline V gene encodes CDR1 KGHDR and CDR2 SFDVKD. The CDR3 reads CATSEGVQETQYF. The CDR3, as DNA: TGTGCCACCAGTGAGGGGGTCCAAGAGACCCAGTACTTC.

The table lists this clonotype with a few counts. The rearrangement uses TRBV6-6 and TRBJ2-1; 7 nucleotides match TRBD2. V dropped 5 bases and J dropped 4; count of bases not matched to a gene: 8. Germline V lookup: CDR1 MNHNY, CDR2 SVGAGI (reference sequence). The CDR3 covers 15 residues. The chain's CDR3 is CASSPKTSLYNEQFF. The CDR3 nucleotides are TGTGCCAGCAGTCCCAAGACTAGCTTGTACAATGAGCAGTTCTTC.